The 22 T cell receptor beta chains below were found in one sample sequenced in a study of blood T cell repertoires in COVID-19. Data came from immunoSEQ multiplex PCR; TCRdb stores just in-frame clones and leaves some out. The sample has roughly 180,000 clones; about four fifths are singletons. The sample was peripheral blood. All receptors derive from a woman aged 40 to 50 with COVID-19, enrolled during active disease.

The sample holds one count of this clone. The V and J genes are TRBV4-2 and TRBJ2-6; weak D call: TRBD2 (6 bases). The V end lost 4 bases, the J end lost 0 bases, and 19 bases lay between the germline ends. This CDR3 has 19 residues. Germline CDR1 is LGHNA and CDR2 is YNFKEQ. CDR3 coding DNA: TGTGCCAGCAGCCCAGAGTTGACCCGGGGGAGCTCTGGGGCCAACGTCCTGACTTTC. It encodes CASSPELTRGSSGANVLTF.

This sequence joins TRBV27 and TRBJ1-1, with 7 bases that match TRBD1. Germline V gene data show CDR1 as MNHEY and CDR2 as SMNVEV (reference sequence). The CDR3 contains 14 residues. The junction had 9 bases not matched to a gene; V was cut back by 8 bases and J by 3 bases. CDR3 coding DNA: TGTGCCAGCGCCCGACAGGGAGGATACACTGAAGCTTTCTTT. This codes for CASARQGGYTEAFF.

The CDR3 is CASSIGDRDFNQPQHF. For the CDR3, the DNA is TGCGCCAGCAGTATTGGGGACAGGGATTTCAATCAGCCCCAGCATTTT. The chain uses TRBV4-1 and TRBJ1-5, with TRBD1 matching over 9 bases. Germline values: CDR1 MGHRA, CDR2 YSYEKL. V gave up 6 bases and J gave up 3 bases; unmatched junction bases: 9. The CDR3 is 16 residues long.

This clone was observed a few times. This rearrangement joins TRBV5-1 to TRBJ1-2; D call uncertain. The germline V and J ends were trimmed by 0 bases and 1 base, with 7 bases remaining between them. Germline V gene lookup returns CDR1 SGHRS and CDR2 YFSETQ. There are 14 residues in the CDR3. CDR3: CASSLEWLNYGYTF. The CDR3 bases are TGCGCCAGCAGCTTGGAGTGGCTTAACTATGGCTACACCTTC. Variable domain in full (rest from reference TRBV5-1 and TRBJ1-2): KAGVTQTPRYLIKTRGQQVTLSCSPISGHRSVSWYQQTPGQGLQFLFEYFSETQRNKGNFPGRFSGRQFSNSRSEMNVSTLELGDSALYLCASSLEWLNYGYTFGSGTRLTVV.

This sequence joins TRBV6-5 and TRBJ1-2; 10 bases line up with TRBD1. The CDR3 extends over 16 amino acids. Germline V lookup: CDR1 MNHEY, CDR2 SVGAGI. V shed 4 bases, J shed 8 bases, and the junction held 13 bases outside the gene matches. The CDR3 region is CASSSKTGGLRFGYTF. CDR3 in DNA: TGTGCCAGCAGTTCCAAGACAGGGGGCCTTCGCTTCGGCTACACCTTC.

This clone was found once. The V gene is TRBV5-1, the J gene TRBJ1-4, with D possibly matching TRBD1 (5 bases). The CDR3 totals 14 residues. Trimming left V 7 bases short and J 7 bases short, with 17 bases between. The germline gives CDR1 SGHRS, CDR2 YFSETQ. CDR3 loop: CASGKDGGGEKLFF. CDR3 nucleotides: TGCGCCAGCGGAAAGGATGGGGGGGGTGAAAAACTGTTTTTT.

V gene TRBV27 combines with J gene TRBJ2-5; 7 nucleotides align to TRBD1. Germline CDR1 reads MNHEY; CDR2 reads SMNVEV (reference sequence). The CDR3 length is 15 residues. Trimming took 0 bases from V and 9 from J; bases not matched to a gene: 10. The chain's CDR3 is CASSLSSGTVWAQYF. The CDR3 DNA is TGTGCCAGCAGTTTATCGTCGGGGACAGTCTGGGCCCAGTACTTC.

This chain uses TRBV6-6 with TRBJ2-5; D unresolved. Trimming stripped 6 bases from V and 1 base from J, with 6 bases between. Germline loops: CDR1 MNHNY, CDR2 SVGAGI (reference sequence). CDR3 length: 12 amino acids. In DNA form, the CDR3 reads TGTGCCAGCAGGGGCAGCCAAGAGACCCAGTACTTC. It encodes CASRGSQETQYF.

Only one count was recorded for this clone. This chain links TRBV5-5 with TRBJ1-1; no reliable D call. Trimming took 0 bases from V and 0 from J, leaving 9 bases between them. This CDR3 has 15 amino acids. Germline V gene lookup returns CDR1 SGHKS and CDR2 YYEKEE (reference sequence). The CDR3 spells CASSLAPTVNTEAFF. In DNA, the CDR3 is TGTGCCAGCAGCTTGGCCCCTACAGTGAACACTGAAGCTTTCTTT.

The chain carries TRBV15 and TRBJ2-1; 8 nucleotides match TRBD2. The CDR3 covers 17 residues. V lost 0 bases, J lost 4 bases, and 8 bases stayed unmatched. Germline V gene data show CDR1 as LNHNV and CDR2 as YYDKDF (reference sequence). DNA for the CDR3: TGTGCCACCAGCAGAGACGTCCCGGGGGGGGCGTACAATGAGCAGTTCTTC. Translation gives CATSRDVPGGAYNEQFF.

In this sample, this clone turned up many times. This chain connects TRBV2 to TRBJ1-2, with no clear D. CDR1 is SNHLY, CDR2 FYNNEI, per germline. The CDR3 is 14 residues long. V was shortened by 0 bases and J by 8 bases, with 13 bases between the two germline ends. CDR3 coding DNA: TGTGCCAGCAGTGAAGCGTGGGGAGGAGGAGGCTACACCTTC. Translating it yields CASSEAWGGGGYTF. The full variable domain, with the rest looked up from reference TRBV2 and TRBJ1-2, is EPEVTQTPSHQVTQMGQEVILRCVPISNHLYFYWYRQILGQKVEFLVSFYNNEISEKSEIFDDQFSVERPDGSNFTLKIRSTKLEDSAMYFCASSEAWGGGGYTFGSGTRLTVV.

The genes are TRBV7-9 and TRBJ2-1; D perhaps matches TRBD2 (7 bases). CDR3 length equals 14 residues. Per germline, CDR1 SEHNR and CDR2 FQNEAQ (reference sequence). Trimming took 1 base from V and 7 from J, leaving 11 bases between them. As DNA, the CDR3 is TGTGCCAGCAGCTTAGGTGGGGGGGCTAATGAGCAGTTCTTC. Translated, it gives CASSLGGGANEQFF.

This clone was observed a few times. V gene TRBV30 combines with J gene TRBJ1-1, with 9 bases that match TRBD1. V dropped 0 bases and J dropped 8; count of bases not matched to a gene: 13. CDR1 and CDR2 from the germline V gene are GTSNPN and SVGIG (reference sequence). The CDR3 totals 16 residues. The CDR3 reads CAWSVRRITGGGEAFF. The DNA for the CDR3 is TGTGCCTGGAGTGTAAGGCGGATTACAGGGGGCGGGGAAGCTTTCTTT. Complete variable domain (other parts from reference TRBV30 and TRBJ1-1): SQTIHQWPATLVQPVGSPLSLECTVEGTSNPNLYWYRQAAGRGLQLLFYSVGIGQISSEVPQNLSASRPQDRQFILSSKKLLLSDSGFYLCAWSVRRITGGGEAFFGQGTRLTVV.

V is TRBV5-4 and J is TRBJ2-3; D possibly corresponds to TRBD2 (6 bases). The V end was cut by 5 bases, the J end by 5 bases, with 12 bases between. The CDR3 consists of 13 residues. CDR1 and CDR2 (germline): SGHNT, YYREEE (reference sequence). This chain's CDR3 is CASRLLGGDTQYF. The CDR3 region has the DNA TGTGCCAGCAGGCTCCTGGGGGGAGATACGCAGTATTTT.

The CDR3 DNA reads TGTGCCAGCAGCCAAGATCTGCAGACAGGGTCCTCTGGAAACACCATATATTTT. Translating it yields CASSQDLQTGSSGNTIYF. The rearrangement joins TRBV3-1 (or the pseudogene TRBV3-2) to TRBJ1-3; 7 bases align to TRBD1. Per germline, CDR1 LGHDT and CDR2 YNNKEL (reference sequence). The CDR3 contains 18 residues. V lost 0 bases and J lost 0; bases outside the gene matches: 8.

This clone was found once. The J gene is TRBJ1-2, the V gene TRBV28; possibly TRBD1 for D (6 bases). This CDR3 has 12 residues. Germline values: CDR1 MDHEN, CDR2 SYDVKM. V lost 6 bases, J lost 3 bases, and 8 bases lay in between. The DNA of the CDR3 is TGTGCCAGCAGCCGACAGGACTATGGCTACACCTTC. Its translation: CASSRQDYGYTF.

The rearrangement links TRBV28 to TRBJ1-1; TRBD1 aligns across 7 bases. Per the germline V gene, CDR1 is MDHEN and CDR2 is SYDVKM. V was pared by 4 bases and J by 0 bases, with 11 bases of the junction left unmatched. This CDR3 has 17 amino acids. The CDR3, as DNA: TGTGCCAGCAGTTGGGTGCCAGGGGGGTTCATGAACACTGAAGCTTTCTTT. Encoded protein: CASSWVPGGFMNTEAFF.

The chain joins TRBV5-8 to TRBJ1-5; 9 positions match TRBD1. Trimming at V came to 7 bases and at J to 5 bases, leaving 10 bases not matched to a gene. The CDR3 extends over 15 amino acids. Germline V lookup: CDR1 SGHTS, CDR2 YDEGEE. The CDR3 reads CASGTGQGRDQPQHF. The DNA of the CDR3 is TGTGCCAGCGGTACGGGACAGGGAAGGGATCAGCCCCAGCATTTT.

V gene TRBV3-1 (or the pseudogene TRBV3-2) combines with J gene TRBJ2-7, with a possible D match to TRBD1 (6 bases). Deletions cut 6 bases from V and 1 base from J, with 10 bases between. This CDR3 is built from 13 residues. Germline V lookup: CDR1 LGHDT, CDR2 YNNKEL (reference sequence). CDR3 bases: TGTGCCAGCAGTCGCAGGGGTTCCTACGAGCAGTACTTC. Protein sequence: CASSRRGSYEQYF.

The J gene is TRBJ2-1, the V gene TRBV4-2; TRBD2 agrees at 10 bases. The CDR3 has 15 amino acids. CDR1 is LGHNA and CDR2 is YNFKEQ in the germline V gene. V shed 8 bases and J 3 bases; nucleotides not matched to a gene: 7. Here the CDR3 reads CASSGVAGGYNEQFF. The CDR3 region has the DNA TGTGCCAGCTCAGGGGTAGCGGGGGGCTACAATGAGCAGTTCTTC.

This chain connects TRBV2 to TRBJ2-3; TRBD2 is a possible D gene (6 bases). The germline V gene encodes CDR1 SNHLY and CDR2 FYNNEI. The CDR3 runs to 15 residues. V was trimmed by 3 bases and J by 0 bases, leaving 10 bases between them. CDR3 DNA sequence: TGTGCCAGCAGTGAGGGGACTGCTAGCACAGATACGCAGTATTTT. Translation: CASSEGTASTDTQYF.

The rearrangement joins TRBV27 to TRBJ1-5; tentative D call: TRBD1 (5 bases). CDR1 and CDR2 from the germline V gene are MNHEY and SMNVEV (reference sequence). Between the trimmed V and J ends, which lost 3 bases and 7 bases, there was a span of 13 bases. The CDR3 spans 14 residues. CDR3 sequence (DNA): TGTGCCAGCAGTTTGGGGGGTGTTCGCCAGCCCCAGCATTTT. Amino acids: CASSLGGVRQPQHF.